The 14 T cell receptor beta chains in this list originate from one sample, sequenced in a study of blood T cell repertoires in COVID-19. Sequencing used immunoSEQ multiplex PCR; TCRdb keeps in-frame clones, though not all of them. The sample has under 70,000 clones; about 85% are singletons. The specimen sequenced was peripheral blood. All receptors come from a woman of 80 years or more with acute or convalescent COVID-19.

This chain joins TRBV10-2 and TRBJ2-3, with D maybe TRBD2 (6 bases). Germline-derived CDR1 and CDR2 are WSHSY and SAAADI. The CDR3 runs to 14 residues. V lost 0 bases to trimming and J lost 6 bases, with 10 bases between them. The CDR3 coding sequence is TGCGCCAGCAGTGAGTCGGGGGGTAGGGATACGCAGTATTTT. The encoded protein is CASSESGGRDTQYF.

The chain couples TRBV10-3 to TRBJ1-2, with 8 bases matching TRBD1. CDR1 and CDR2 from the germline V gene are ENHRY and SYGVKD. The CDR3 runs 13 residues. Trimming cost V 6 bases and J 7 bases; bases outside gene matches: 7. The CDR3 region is CAISVGQGAGYTF. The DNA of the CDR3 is TGTGCCATCAGCGTCGGACAGGGAGCTGGCTACACCTTC.

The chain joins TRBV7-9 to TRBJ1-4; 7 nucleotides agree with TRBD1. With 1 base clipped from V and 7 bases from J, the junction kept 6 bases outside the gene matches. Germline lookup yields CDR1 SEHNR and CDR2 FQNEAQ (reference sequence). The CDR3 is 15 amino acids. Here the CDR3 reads CASSLGRGTLEKLFF. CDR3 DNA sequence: TGTGCCAGCAGCTTAGGCAGGGGGACTCTTGAAAAACTGTTTTTT.

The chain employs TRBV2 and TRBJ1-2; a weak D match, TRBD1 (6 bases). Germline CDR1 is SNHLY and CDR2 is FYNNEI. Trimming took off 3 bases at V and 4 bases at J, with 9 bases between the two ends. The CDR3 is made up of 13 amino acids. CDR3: CASSDQGSYGYTF. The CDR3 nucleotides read TGTGCCAGCAGTGACCAGGGGAGCTATGGCTACACCTTC.

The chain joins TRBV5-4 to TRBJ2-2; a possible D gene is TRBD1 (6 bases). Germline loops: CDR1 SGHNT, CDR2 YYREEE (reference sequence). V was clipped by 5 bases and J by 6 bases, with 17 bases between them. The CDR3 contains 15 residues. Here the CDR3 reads CASSGRGQGPGELFF. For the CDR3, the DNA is TGTGCCAGCAGTGGACGGGGCCAGGGGCCCGGGGAGCTGTTTTTT. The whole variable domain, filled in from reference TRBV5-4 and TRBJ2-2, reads ETGVTQSPTHLIKTRGQQVTLRCSSQSGHNTVSWYQQALGQGPQFIFQYYREEENGRGNFPPRFSGLQFPNYSSELNVNALELDDSALYLCASSGRGQGPGELFFGEGSRLTVL.

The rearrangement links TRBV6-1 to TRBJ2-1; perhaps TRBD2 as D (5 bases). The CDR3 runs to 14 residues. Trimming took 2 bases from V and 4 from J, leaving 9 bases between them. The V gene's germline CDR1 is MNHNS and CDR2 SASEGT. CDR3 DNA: TGTGCCAGCAGTGAAATGGAGGAGTACAATGAGCAGTTCTTC. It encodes CASSEMEEYNEQFF.

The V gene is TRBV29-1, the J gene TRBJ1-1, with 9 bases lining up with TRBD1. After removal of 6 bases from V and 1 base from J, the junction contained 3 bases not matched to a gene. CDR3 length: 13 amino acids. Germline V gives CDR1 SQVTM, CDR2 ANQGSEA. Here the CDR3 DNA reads TGCAGCGTCGGGACAGGGAAGAACACTGAAGCTTTCTTT. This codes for CSVGTGKNTEAFF.

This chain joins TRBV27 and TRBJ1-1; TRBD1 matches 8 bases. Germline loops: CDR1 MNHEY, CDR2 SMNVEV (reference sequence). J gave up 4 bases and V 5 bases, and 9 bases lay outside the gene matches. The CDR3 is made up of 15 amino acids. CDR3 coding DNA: TGTGCCAGCAGTAAGCTACAGGGGGGTGGCACTGAAGCTTTCTTT. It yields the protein CASSKLQGGGTEAFF.

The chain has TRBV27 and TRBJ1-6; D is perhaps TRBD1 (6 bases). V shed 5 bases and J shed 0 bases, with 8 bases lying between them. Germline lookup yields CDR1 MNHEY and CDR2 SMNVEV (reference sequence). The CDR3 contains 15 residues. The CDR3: CASSRGSSYNSPLHF. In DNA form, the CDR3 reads TGTGCCAGCAGTAGGGGGAGCTCCTATAATTCACCCCTCCACTTT.

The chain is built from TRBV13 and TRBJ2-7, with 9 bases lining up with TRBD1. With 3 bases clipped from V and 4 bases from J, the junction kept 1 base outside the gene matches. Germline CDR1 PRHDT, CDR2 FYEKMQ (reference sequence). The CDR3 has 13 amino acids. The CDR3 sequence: CASSFGQGYEQYF. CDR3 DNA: TGTGCCAGCAGCTTCGGACAGGGGTACGAGCAGTACTTC.

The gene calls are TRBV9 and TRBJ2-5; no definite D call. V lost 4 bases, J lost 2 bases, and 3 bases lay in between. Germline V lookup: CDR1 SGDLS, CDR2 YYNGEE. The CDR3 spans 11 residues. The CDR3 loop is CASSSQETQYF. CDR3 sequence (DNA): TGTGCCAGCAGCTCTCAAGAGACCCAGTACTTC.

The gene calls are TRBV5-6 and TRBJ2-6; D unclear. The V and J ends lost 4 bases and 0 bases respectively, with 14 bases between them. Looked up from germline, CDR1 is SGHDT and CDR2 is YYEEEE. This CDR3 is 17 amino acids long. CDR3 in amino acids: CASSRKRLASGANVLTF. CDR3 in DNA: TGTGCCAGCAGCCGCAAAAGACTGGCCTCTGGGGCCAACGTCCTGACTTTC. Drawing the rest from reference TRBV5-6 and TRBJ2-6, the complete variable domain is DAGVTQSPTHLIKTRGQQVTLRCSPKSGHDTVSWYQQALGQGPQFIFQYYEEEERQRGNFPDRFSGHQFPNYSSELNVNALLLGDSALYLCASSRKRLASGANVLTFGAGSRLTVL.

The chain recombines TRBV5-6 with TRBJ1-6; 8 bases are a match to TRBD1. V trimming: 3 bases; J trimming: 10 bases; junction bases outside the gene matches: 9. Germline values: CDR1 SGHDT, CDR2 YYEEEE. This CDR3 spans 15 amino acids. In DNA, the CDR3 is TGTGCCAGCAGCTCCTCCGGACAGGGAAGATCACCCCTCCACTTT. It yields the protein CASSSSGQGRSPLHF.

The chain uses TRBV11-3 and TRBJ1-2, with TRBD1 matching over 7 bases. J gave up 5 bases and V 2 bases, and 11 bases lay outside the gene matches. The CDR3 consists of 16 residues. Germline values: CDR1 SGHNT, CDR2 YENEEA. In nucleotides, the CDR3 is TGTGCCAGCAGCTTATTGCAGGGGGTCTTCCATTATGGCTACACCTTC. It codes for CASSLLQGVFHYGYTF.